Following are 32 T cell receptor beta chains from one sample sequenced in a study of T-cell reconstitution after alpha-beta-depleted transplantation in children. Unique molecular identifiers were incorporated when the TCRbeta library was constructed. MiXCR, applied by TCRdb to the PCR reads, yields one record per CDR3 protein. The table has 490,000 or so distinct CDR3 sequences, roughly 10% seen once. The input for sequencing was PBMCs, taken before TCRalphabeta/CD19-depleted stem cell transplant. The receptors derive from a child aged 2 to 10 with inherited bone marrow failure, due to receive a stem cell transplant.

At least ten counts were recorded for this clonotype. This chain links TRBV20-1 with TRBJ2-5; 13 bases match TRBD2. Losses at the gene ends were 4 bases for V and 3 bases for J; bases not matched to a gene: 5. CDR1 is DFQATT, CDR2 SNEGSKA, per germline (reference sequence). The CDR3 runs 15 residues. The CDR3 sequence: CSATIGLAGEETQYF. The CDR3 coding sequence is TGCAGTGCTACTATTGGACTAGCGGGAGAAGAGACCCAGTACTTC.

This clonotype was observed many times. This chain links TRBV10-1 with TRBJ2-3; possible D gene TRBD2, 5 bases. The CDR3 totals 14 residues. V gave up 0 bases and J gave up 4 bases, with 8 bases separating them. Per germline, CDR1 WNHNN and CDR2 SYGVQD (reference sequence). The CDR3 loop is CASSESGVADTQYF. The DNA of the CDR3 is TGCGCCAGCAGTGAGTCGGGAGTAGCAGATACGCAGTATTTT.

The rearrangement uses TRBV20-1 and TRBJ2-5, with a possible D match to TRBD2 (5 bases). This CDR3 spans 14 amino acids. V was trimmed by 7 bases and J by 0 bases, leaving 15 bases between them. CDR1 is DFQATT, CDR2 SNEGSKA, per germline (reference sequence). CDR3 protein: CSEIPAADQETQYF. Written as DNA, the CDR3 is TGCAGTGAAATCCCGGCAGCGGACCAAGAGACCCAGTACTTC.

There are many counts of this clonotype. The V call is TRBV9, the J call TRBJ1-1, with TRBD1 matching 7 bases. The CDR3 is 12 amino acids. Germline CDR1 is SGDLS and CDR2 is YYNGEE. The ends lost 3 bases at V and 7 bases at J; junction bases unmatched: 3. The CDR3 bases are TGTGCCAGCAGCGAGGGGGCGGATGAAGCTTTCTTT. It specifies CASSEGADEAFF. Supplemented by reference TRBV9 and TRBJ1-1, the full variable domain reads DSGVTQTPKHLITATGQRVTLRCSPRSGDLSVYWYQQSLDQGLQFLIQYYNGEERAKGNILERFSAQQFPDLHSELNLSSLELGDSALYFCASSEGADEAFFGQGTRLTVV.

Concerning this clonotype itself: Mismatch with germline at one junction end may stem from a read error. The chain uses TRBV5-1 and TRBJ1-2; weak D call: TRBD1 (6 bases). Per germline, CDR1 SGHRS and CDR2 YFSETQ. The CDR3 length is 17 residues. CDR3 in amino acids: CASRLDRALSPNYGYTF. CDR3 coding DNA: TGCGCCAGCAGGTTGGACAGAGCGTTGTCCCCAAACTATGGCTACACCTTC.

This clonotype was found a few times. The rearrangement uses TRBV20-1 and TRBJ1-1; no reliable D call. V lost 1 base and J 7 bases, leaving 10 bases between the germline ends. CDR3 length: 12 residues. Germline V gene sequence: CDR1 DFQATT, CDR2 SNEGSKA (reference sequence). CDR3 amino acids: CSARGASYEAFF. For the CDR3, the DNA is TGCAGTGCTAGAGGGGCATCATATGAAGCTTTCTTT.

J is TRBJ2-7 and V is TRBV28; unclear D gene. V shed 1 base and J shed 1 base, with 11 bases lying between them. This CDR3 comprises 15 residues. Germline V CDR1 and CDR2: MDHEN, SYDVKM. The CDR3 loop is CASSLLKVVSYEQYF. As DNA, the CDR3 is TGTGCCAGCAGTTTATTAAAGGTCGTTTCCTACGAGCAGTACTTC.

The table lists this clonotype with a few counts. The chain uses TRBV20-1 and TRBJ1-1, with 7 bases matching TRBD1. CDR1 DFQATT and CDR2 SNEGSKA come from the germline V gene (reference sequence). The CDR3 loop spans 12 amino acids. V shed 8 bases, J shed 6 bases, and the junction held 9 bases outside the gene matches. The CDR3 nucleotides read TGCAGTTCTTTCACAGGGGTACCTGAAGCTTTCTTT. Amino acid sequence: CSSFTGVPEAFF.

The sample holds a few counts of this clonotype. V and J are TRBV12-3 or TRBV12-4 and TRBJ2-7; a possible D gene is TRBD1 (6 bases). Deletions cut 7 bases from V and 6 bases from J, with 16 bases between. CDR3 length equals 13 residues. The CDR3 reads CASTSWDTGEQYF. The CDR3 DNA sequence: TGTGCCAGCACCTCATGGGACACCGGCGAGCAGTACTTC.

This clonotype was found many times. This sequence joins TRBV12-3 or TRBV12-4 and TRBJ2-1; possibly TRBD1 or TRBD2 for D (5 bases each). The V end was cut by 2 bases, the J end by 9 bases, with 14 bases between. The CDR3 contains 14 residues. The CDR3 region is CASSLIVLGAEQFF. The DNA for the CDR3 is TGTGCCAGCAGTTTAATAGTCCTCGGGGCTGAGCAGTTCTTC.

This clonotype was seen more than once but under ten times. This chain uses TRBV4-3 with TRBJ2-1, with 7 bases matching TRBD2. Germline V gene data show CDR1 as LGHNA and CDR2 as YSLEER. The CDR3 consists of 18 residues. V trimming: 5 bases; J trimming: 5 bases; junction bases outside the gene matches: 18. The CDR3 DNA follows: TGCGCCAGCAGCGATACAACGGTTTGGGCTAGCGGAAACAATGAGCAGTTCTTC. It is translated as CASSDTTVWASGNNEQFF.

This clonotype has ten or more counts. The genes are TRBV29-1 and TRBJ2-6, with D perhaps matching TRBD1 (5 bases). Trimming pared 6 bases from V and 0 bases from J, leaving 9 bases between. The CDR3 has 14 residues. The germline V gene encodes CDR1 SQVTM and CDR2 ANQGSEA. CDR3 amino acids: CSVHRISGANVLTF. DNA for the CDR3: TGCAGCGTCCACAGGATCTCTGGGGCCAACGTCCTGACTTTC.

This clonotype appeared many times. J is TRBJ2-7 and V is TRBV12-3 or TRBV12-4, with D perhaps matching TRBD1 (5 bases). V lost 3 bases to trimming and J lost 3 bases, with 9 bases between them. The CDR3 runs to 13 residues. The CDR3: CASSLGLLYEQYF. The CDR3 DNA reads as TGTGCCAGCAGTTTGGGGCTCCTCTACGAGCAGTACTTC.

Points on this clonotype: Here the CDR3 omits its conserved ending phenylalanine or tryptophan, so a read error is the likely source. The J gene is TRBJ1-2, the V gene TRBV7-9; D possibly corresponds to TRBD1 (5 bases). The CDR3 loop spans 15 amino acids. CDR1 SEHNR and CDR2 FQNEAQ come from the germline V gene (reference sequence). The V gene lost 1 base and the J gene lost 4 bases, with 13 bases spanning the gap. DNA of the CDR3: TGTGCCAGCAGCTTAGGTGGGGGAGGATCCTATGGCTACACCCTC. Residues: CASSLGGGGSYGYTL.

The chain carries TRBV4-3 and TRBJ2-7, with 12 bases aligning to TRBD2. Trimming cost V 0 bases and J 1 base; bases outside gene matches: 4. The CDR3 consists of 17 residues. Germline CDR1 reads LGHNA; CDR2 reads YSLEER. CDR3 sequence (DNA): TGCGCCAGCAGCCAAGAGCTAGCGGGAGGGGGATCCTACGAGCAGTACTTC. This codes for CASSQELAGGGSYEQYF.

In DNA, the CDR3 is TGTGCCAGCAGTTTATGGGACTCCTCGAACACTGAAGCTTTCTTT. It is translated as CASSLWDSSNTEAFF. The gene calls are TRBV28 and TRBJ1-1; D uncertain. Germline-derived CDR1 and CDR2 are MDHEN and SYDVKM. The CDR3 loop spans 15 amino acids. V dropped 0 bases and J dropped 1 base, with 9 bases sitting between them.

This clonotype has a count of ten or more. This chain uses TRBV27 with TRBJ2-7; the D is unclear. The length of the CDR3 is 13 residues. CDR1 is MNHEY, CDR2 SMNVEV, per germline (reference sequence). V dropped 6 bases and J dropped 3 bases, with 12 bases sitting between them. For the CDR3, the DNA is TGTGCCAGCAGGATGGACCAAGACTACGAGCAGTACTTC. Protein: CASRMDQDYEQYF.

This clonotype was observed a handful of times. The chain is built from TRBV4-3 and TRBJ2-2; TRBD2 matches 11 bases. The germline V gene has CDR1 LGHNA and CDR2 YSLEER. The CDR3 runs to 18 residues. V lost 4 bases, J lost 5 bases, and 12 bases stayed unmatched. The CDR3, as DNA: TGCGCCAGCAGCCTAGTGCACCTAGCGGGAGGCGGGACCGGGGAGCTGTTTTTT. Translation gives CASSLVHLAGGGTGELFF.

The sample holds many counts of this clonotype. The chain carries TRBV7-6 and TRBJ2-5; possibly TRBD1 for D (6 bases). The CDR3 has 11 amino acids. Trimming cost V 6 bases and J 4 bases, with 6 bases left between them. Germline V CDR1 and CDR2: SGHVS, FNYEAQ. CDR3 DNA: TGTGCCAGCAGGGGGGCAGAGACCCAGTACTTC. It yields the protein CASRGAETQYF.

This clonotype was seen at least ten times. This chain connects TRBV20-1 to TRBJ2-3, with 9 bases lining up with TRBD2. With V trimmed by 1 base and J by 4 bases, 3 bases remained unmatched. Germline loops: CDR1 DFQATT, CDR2 SNEGSKA (reference sequence). CDR3 size: 14 residues. In DNA form, the CDR3 reads TGCAGTGCTAGAGCCTTAGCGGGAGCAGATACGCAGTATTTT. Translation gives CSARALAGADTQYF.

This clonotype was counted ten times or more. The CDR3 here is CAGKLAGGSGELFF. As DNA, the CDR3 is TGTGCCGGGAAACTAGCGGGAGGATCCGGGGAGCTGTTTTTT. This sequence joins TRBV6-2 or TRBV6-3 and TRBJ2-2, with 12 bases matching TRBD2. The CDR3 consists of 14 residues. The ends lost 11 bases at V and 6 bases at J; junction bases unmatched: 7. Germline assignment: CDR1 MNHEY and CDR2 SVGEGT.

This clonotype was counted at least ten times. This rearrangement joins TRBV6-1 to TRBJ2-3; 13 nucleotides line up with TRBD2. The CDR3 sequence is 16 residues long. Trimming cost V 7 bases and J 6 bases; bases outside gene matches: 10. CDR1 and CDR2 from the germline V gene are MNHNS and SASEGT. The CDR3 bases are TGTGCCAGCACCCGACTAGCGGGAGGCCCCCCGGATACGCAGTATTTT. Protein sequence: CASTRLAGGPPDTQYF.

In this sample, this clonotype turned up many times. V usage is TRBV6-6 and J usage is TRBJ2-3; 10 bases map to TRBD2. The CDR3 covers 13 residues. V trimming: 10 bases; J trimming: 4 bases; junction bases outside the gene matches: 5. Germline V lookup: CDR1 MNHNY, CDR2 SVGAGI (reference sequence). Here the CDR3 reads CATSLAGPDTQYF. CDR3 in DNA: TGTGCCACCTCACTAGCGGGACCAGATACGCAGTATTTT.

This clonotype was recorded many times. The chain couples TRBV4-3 to TRBJ2-7, with D unresolved. The CDR3 extends over 11 amino acids. Trimming cost V 3 bases and J 7 bases, with 7 bases left between them. From germline, CDR1 is LGHNA and CDR2 YSLEER. In DNA form, the CDR3 reads TGCGCCAGCAGCCATATGGGTGAGCAGTACTTC. Its protein product is CASSHMGEQYF.

This clonotype was seen more than once but under ten times. The J gene is TRBJ2-7, the V gene TRBV29-1, with a possible D match to TRBD2 (5 bases). The CDR3 consists of 14 residues. V was trimmed by 4 bases and J by 5 bases, leaving 18 bases between them. Germline V CDR1 and CDR2: SQVTM, ANQGSEA. The CDR3 DNA is TGCAGCGTTGGTAAGGTACTAGAAGTGAACGAGCAGTACTTC. Translation gives CSVGKVLEVNEQYF.

This clonotype has only a few counts. The rearrangement uses TRBV9 and TRBJ2-4; D might be TRBD1 or TRBD2, each matching 7 bases. V was cut by 2 bases and J by 0 bases, with 24 bases left in between. The germline V gene has CDR1 SGDLS and CDR2 YYNGEE. This CDR3 region has 20 residues. DNA of the CDR3: TGTGCCAGCAGCGTGGGGTCTAGCGGAGGGGGCGCACTAGCCAAAAACATTCAGTACTTC. This encodes CASSVGSSGGGALAKNIQYF.

The table lists this clonotype with many counts. This chain links TRBV12-3 or TRBV12-4 with TRBJ2-7; TRBD1 is a possible D gene (5 bases). This CDR3 has 15 amino acids. Trimming took 0 bases from V and 2 from J, leaving 11 bases between them. This chain's CDR3 is CASSLARERTYEQYF. The CDR3 nucleotides read TGTGCCAGCAGTTTAGCCAGGGAACGGACCTACGAGCAGTACTTC.

The sample holds many counts of this clonotype. This chain connects TRBV7-2 to TRBJ2-5; D might be TRBD2 (5 bases). Trimming shortened V by 5 bases and J by 5 bases, and 21 bases separated the two germline ends. Germline V gives CDR1 SGHTA, CDR2 FQGNSA. CDR3 length: 16 residues. The CDR3 coding sequence is TGTGCCAGCAGCAAACTAGACGTGGGTCTCGGGGAGACCCAGTACTTC. This translates into CASSKLDVGLGETQYF.

This chain joins TRBV4-2 and TRBJ1-1; D is undetermined. The V and J ends lost 1 base and 8 bases respectively, with 8 bases between them. Germline V gives CDR1 LGHNA, CDR2 YNFKEQ. This CDR3 has 12 residues. The CDR3 bases are TGTGCCAGCAGCCAAGGGAGGAGAGAAGCTTTCTTT. Amino acids: CASSQGRREAFF.

The sample holds a few counts of this clonotype. The chain links TRBV27 to TRBJ2-3; 10 bases match TRBD2. CDR3 length: 16 residues. Germline-derived CDR1 and CDR2 are MNHEY and SMNVEV (reference sequence). V dropped 7 bases and J dropped 4; count of bases not matched to a gene: 11. CDR3 DNA sequence: TGTGCCAGCACCGCTATAGCGGGAGGTCGCGCAGATACGCAGTATTTT. It codes for CASTAIAGGRADTQYF.

This clonotype has a count of ten or more. The genes are TRBV19 and TRBJ2-6; 11 bases agree with TRBD2. Germline V gene sequence: CDR1 LNHDA, CDR2 SQIVND (reference sequence). The CDR3 has 17 amino acids. The J segment lost 3 bases and the V segment lost 9 bases, leaving 10 bases of the junction unmatched. This CDR3 is CASRSGRAGRGANVLTF. The DNA of the CDR3 is TGTGCCAGCCGTAGCGGGAGGGCCGGGCGTGGGGCCAACGTCCTGACTTTC.

This clonotype was observed at least ten times. The V and J genes are TRBV20-1 and TRBJ1-3, with D hard to call. CDR3 size: 14 residues. Trimming cost V 5 bases and J 0 bases, with 11 bases left between them. Per germline, CDR1 DFQATT and CDR2 SNEGSKA (reference sequence). In DNA, the CDR3 is TGCAGTGCTCCTATCGCGGGCTCTGGAAACACCATATATTTT. This codes for CSAPIAGSGNTIYF.